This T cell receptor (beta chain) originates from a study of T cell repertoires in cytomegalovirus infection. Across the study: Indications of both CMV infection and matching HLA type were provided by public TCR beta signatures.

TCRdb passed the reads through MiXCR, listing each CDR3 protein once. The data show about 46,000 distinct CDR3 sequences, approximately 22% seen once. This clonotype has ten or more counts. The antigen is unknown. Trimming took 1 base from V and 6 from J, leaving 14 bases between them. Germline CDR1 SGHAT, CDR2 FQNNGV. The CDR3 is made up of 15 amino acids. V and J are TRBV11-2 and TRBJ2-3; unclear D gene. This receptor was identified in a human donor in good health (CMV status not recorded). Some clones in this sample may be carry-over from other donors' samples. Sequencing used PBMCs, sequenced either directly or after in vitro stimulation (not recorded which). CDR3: CASSLGGILGDTQYF. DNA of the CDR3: TGTGCCAGCAGCTTAGGTGGAATTCTGGGGGATACGCAGTATTTT.